This TCR beta chain was documented in a study of Tregs in tolerant kidney transplant recipients. Clones were read by immunoSEQ multiplex PCR, and TCRdb kept only the in-frame ones, dropping some. The data contain some 57,000 clones, roughly nine tenths of them seen just once; the ten biggest clones take up roughly 15%. Mixed chimerism was transient after nonmyeloablative marrow transplants from related graft donors. V was cut by 4 bases and J by 1 base, with 10 bases left in between. The CDR3 loop spans 14 amino acids. Germline V gene data show CDR1 as SEHNR and CDR2 as FQNEAQ (reference sequence). Material: CD8+ T cells from blood (PBMCs), obtained 24 months after the transplant. This chain connects TRBV7-9 to TRBJ2-5; D gene unclear. The sequence was collected from a human patient who received a combined kidney and bone marrow transplant. Some T cells may be the graft donor's. CDR3: CASSSRGSQETQYF. Here the CDR3 DNA reads TGTGCCAGCAGCTCCCGCGGATCCCAAGAGACCCAGTACTTC.